One sample yielded the 9 T cell receptor beta chains listed below, sequenced in a study of response to subunit inactivated influenza vaccine. A single record per CDR3 protein comes from TCRdb applying MiXCR to the RT-PCR reads. The sample contains around 760,000 distinct CDR3 sequences, roughly 13% of which appear only once. Sequenced here: PBMCs from blood, sampled less than 15 days before vaccination. These receptors were taken from a man aged 50 or older who received an inactivated influenza vaccine.

The rearrangement links TRBV11-2 to TRBJ1-5; no firm D call. Deletions cut 0 bases from V and 3 bases from J, with 6 bases between. The V gene's germline CDR1 is SGHAT and CDR2 FQNNGV. The CDR3 is 14 residues long. The CDR3 sequence: CASSLDRNNQPQHF. The CDR3 coding sequence is TGTGCCAGCAGCTTAGACAGAAACAATCAGCCCCAGCATTTT.

The gene calls are TRBV4-1 and TRBJ2-1, with 8 positions matching TRBD2. CDR1 is MGHRA, CDR2 YSYEKL, per germline. The CDR3 is 16 residues long. Trimming at V came to 4 bases and at J to 7 bases, leaving 12 bases not matched to a gene. Here the CDR3 DNA reads TGCGCCAGCAGCCTTTTAGCGGGGCATCCTTTGAATGAGCAGTTCTTC. It encodes CASSLLAGHPLNEQFF.

This clonotype was seen once. The rearrangement joins TRBV18 to TRBJ2-3; 7 bases map to TRBD2. This CDR3 comprises 15 residues. V dropped 1 base and J dropped 2; count of bases not matched to a gene: 3. Germline CDR1 KGHSH, CDR2 LQKENI. CDR3 sequence reads: CASSPLAGVTDTQYF. The CDR3 nucleotides read TGTGCCAGCTCACCACTCGCGGGAGTCACAGATACGCAGTATTTT.

This clonotype came up a few times. J is TRBJ2-3 and V is TRBV11-2; the D gene is possibly TRBD2 (7 bases). Trimming shortened V by 6 bases and J by 3 bases, and 19 bases separated the two germline ends. Germline assignment: CDR1 SGHAT and CDR2 FQNNGV. The CDR3 length is 16 residues. CDR3 amino acids: CASRGPGGLWTDTQYF. CDR3 in DNA: TGTGCCAGCAGGGGCCCGGGGGGCTTGTGGACAGATACGCAGTATTTT. The whole variable domain, remainder taken from reference TRBV11-2 and TRBJ2-3, is EAGVAQSPRYKIIEKRQSVAFWCNPISGHATLYWYQQILGQGPKLLIQFQNNGVVDDSQLPKDRFSAERLKGVDSTLKIQPAKLEDSAVYLCASRGPGGLWTDTQYFGPGTRLTVL.

The J gene is TRBJ2-4, the V gene TRBV6-1; possible D gene TRBD2, 5 bases. The V and J ends lost 6 bases and 9 bases respectively, with 18 bases between them. CDR3 length: 14 residues. Germline-derived CDR1 and CDR2 are MNHNS and SASEGT. The CDR3 bases are TGTGCCAGCAGCCTCGAAGTGGACTGGAGCATTCAGTACTTC. Amino acid sequence: CASSLEVDWSIQYF.

The chain couples TRBV7-9 to TRBJ2-1; perhaps D is TRBD1 or TRBD2 (6 bases each). The CDR3 has 14 amino acids. Trimming shortened V by 5 bases and J by 10 bases, and 18 bases separated the two germline ends. Germline V lookup: CDR1 SEHNR, CDR2 FQNEAQ (reference sequence). CDR3 DNA sequence: TGTGCCAGCAGCGGAACCGGGGGCGCCGAGGAGCAGTTCTTC. Translating gives CASSGTGGAEEQFF.

This clonotype was picked up many times. CDR3 in DNA: TGTGCCATCAGTGGGGACAACTCCTACGAGCAGTACTTC. As protein: CAISGDNSYEQYF. The rearrangement uses TRBV10-3 and TRBJ2-7; TRBD1 might be the D (6 bases). CDR3 size: 13 residues. The germline V gene has CDR1 ENHRY and CDR2 SYGVKD. V gave up 4 bases and J gave up 0 bases, with 7 bases separating them.

The chain uses TRBV19 and TRBJ2-7; 8 bases line up with TRBD1. This CDR3 region has 13 residues. Per the germline V gene, CDR1 is LNHDA and CDR2 is SQIVND (reference sequence). The ends lost 7 bases at V and 2 bases at J; junction bases unmatched: 4. CDR3 in DNA: TGTGCCAGTACCGCGACAGGGGCCTACGAGCAGTACTTC. Translating gives CASTATGAYEQYF.

This clonotype was seen more than once but under ten times. J is TRBJ2-7 and V is TRBV18, with D possibly being TRBD2 (5 bases). The germline V gene encodes CDR1 KGHSH and CDR2 LQKENI. This CDR3 is built from 15 residues. V dropped 1 base and J dropped 5 bases, with 15 bases sitting between them. The CDR3 sequence: CASSPHEGALHEQYF. CDR3 DNA: TGTGCCAGCTCACCACACGAGGGAGCCTTACACGAGCAGTACTTC.